This T cell receptor (beta chain) was identified in a study of T cell changes during pregnancy in multiple sclerosis. Profiled with immunoSEQ multiplex PCR; TCRdb holds only in-frame clones, not every one. Of approximately 34,000 clones detected, under 90% appear once; the ten largest clones hold under 5%. The clonotype was recovered from a female donor with multiple sclerosis, enrolled in a pregnancy study. The sequencing used CD8+ T cells from peripheral blood mononuclear cells, collected after pregnancy.

CDR3 sequence (DNA): TGCGCCAGCAGCTTGGAGTCAGGGGGATCCTACGAGCAGTACTTC. It yields the protein CASSLESGGSYEQYF. This chain joins TRBV5-1 and TRBJ2-5, with 7 nucleotides matching TRBD1. The DNA end is a closer match to TRBJ2-7, so the J assignment may be wrong. The V gene's germline CDR1 is SGHRS and CDR2 YFSETQ. CDR3 length: 15 amino acids.